This TCR beta chain emerged from a study of T-cell memory formation after mild COVID-19. Study information: TCR clusters showed largely donor specificity. Study-wide results and caveats: There was a balanced CD4/CD8 profile in clones contracting day 15 to 85, and later expanders leaned CD4+. Within pre-infection memory, some responding clones were found, suggesting cross-reactive memory joined.

In the case of this clonotype: Antigen: not known.

V shed 7 bases and J shed 1 base, with 8 bases lying between them. Germline loops: CDR1 MNHEY, CDR2 SVGEGT. This CDR3 has 13 amino acids. TCRdb used MiXCR to reprocess the 5' RACE reads, holding one entry per CDR3 protein. Of over 350,000 distinct CDR3 sequences in the sample, about 16% are singletons; the top ten hold 20% to 25%. The rearrangement uses TRBV6-2 or TRBV6-3 and TRBJ1-5; D is unclear. The source material was PBMCs or a T cell subset sorted from them (not recorded which). This TCR came from a man aged 18-30 years who had mild COVID-19 (a few samples of this study predate the infection). Cell type and time point are not known. CDR3 nucleotide sequence: TGTGCCAGCATGGGTTGGAGCAATCAGCCCCAGCATTTT. Protein sequence: CASMGWSNQPQHF.